This T cell receptor (beta chain) was retrieved from a study of cytomegalovirus exposure and HLA in healthy donors. Study in general: Unique TCRs from HLA-typed donors, about 78 million of them, were held in an early data release. General study results and limits: A further, later analysis showed that HLA-associated TCR beta chains (compared with equally common others) were more clonally expanded.

PCR amplification relied on 60 Vbeta primers (plus 13 Jbeta primers). Only in-frame clones appear in the TCRdb table, and some are missing; sequencing was by immunoSEQ multiplex PCR. Of about 150,000 clones listed, roughly 72% were seen once; the top ten hold about 2%. This clone has only a few counts. The antigen remains unidentified. Despite likely unrecorded immune exposures, the donors were nominally healthy at the time of sampling. The V and J ends lost 1 base and 4 bases, in that order; junction bases with no gene match: 3. CDR1 SGHDT and CDR2 YYEEEE come from the germline V gene. This CDR3 is built from 14 residues.

Material: PBMCs. The V call is TRBV5-6, the J call TRBJ2-7; 9 positions match TRBD1. This TCR came from a man aged 25 to 40 in good health and CMV-seronegative. The DNA for the CDR3 is TGTGCCAGCAGCTTGCTCGGGACAGGGTACGAGCAGTACTTC. Translating it yields CASSLLGTGYEQYF.